Listed below are T cell receptor beta chains from one sample, sequenced in a study of technical replicates of blood from several donors. Assay used: immunoSEQ multiplex PCR; TCRdb lists only in-frame clones, some missing. The sample contains about 97,000 clones, around 96% of which appear only once. The sequenced material came from T cells isolated from PBMCs. Receptors originate from a human donor in good health. Each CDR3 is given with its conserved first and last residue. Clone size is not always given. Where it is, it says once, few, many or a class for expanded clones.

v_gene	j_gene	abundance	CDR3aa
TRBV28	TRBJ1-1	once	CASSLGGGTEAFF
TRBV5-1	TRBJ1-4	-	CASSSTGVGEKLFF
TRBV29-1	TRBJ2-7	-	CSVRDRIYEQYF
TRBV7-7	TRBJ2-7	-	CASSLGGLADEQYF
TRBV14	TRBJ2-7	-	CASSPPRDTNEQYF
TRBV7-9	TRBJ2-1	-	CASSPGQGGYNEQFF
TRBV7-6	TRBJ2-1	-	CASSLRGSGGDEQFF
TRBV11-3	TRBJ2-7	-	CASSLDGSGYEQYF
TRBV28	TRBJ2-5	-	CASSLGDRRGETQYF
TRBV4-1	TRBJ2-1	-	CASSQESTSGSLYNEQFF
TRBV9	TRBJ2-7	-	CASSGGSYEQYF
TRBV5-1	TRBJ2-7	once	CASSWTSGSTYEQYF
TRBV28	TRBJ2-1	-	CASSLASGRAYNEQFF
TRBV2	TRBJ2-5	-	CASSVYQGQETQYF
TRBV11-3	TRBJ1-1	few	CASSLVGGQGTEAFF
TRBV29-1	TRBJ2-1	-	CSVERALGNEQFF
TRBV29-1	TRBJ1-5	-	CSIRGERDQPQHF
TRBV9	TRBJ1-2	-	CASSVLGTGAYGYTF
TRBV7-6	TRBJ2-5	-	CASSLGQETQYF
TRBV19	TRBJ1-5	-	CASSRGTGSNQPQHF
TRBV30	TRBJ2-1	-	CAWSVRLAAPLIF
TRBV4-1	TRBJ2-7	-	CASSQIGRRDEQYF
TRBV7-2	TRBJ2-5	-	CASSFLAGGGETQYF
TRBV4-1	TRBJ2-1	-	CASSQDSHNEQFF